The rows below give T cell receptor beta chains drawn from one sample of a study of blood T cell repertoires in COVID-19. TCRdb's copy holds only in-frame clones and misses some; the assay was immunoSEQ multiplex PCR. The table shows about 200,000 clones, with 85% to 90% occurring only once. The sample was peripheral blood. Receptors originate from a man in his late teens or twenties with active or convalescent COVID-19. The CDR3 runs from the conserved cysteine through the conserved F or W. The D gene is left open where the match is weak. A clone size is listed for some rows: how often the clone was seen (once, few, many), or a class if it is expanded.

TRBV5-5	TRBJ2-3	.	TRBD2	CASSLVAGEDTQYF	TGTGCCAGCAGCTTGGTGGCGGGAGAAGATACGCAGTATTTT
TRBV5-4	TRBJ2-7	.	TRBD2	CASSLDGRETYEQYF	TGTGCCAGCAGCTTGGACGGGCGGGAGACCTACGAGCAGTACTTC
TRBV11-2	TRBJ1-1	.	.	CASSLVGGLDTEAFF	TGTGCCAGCAGCTTAGTGGGGGGGCTGGACACTGAAGCTTTCTTT
TRBV6-5	TRBJ2-6	many	.	CASSYVQASGANVLTF	TGTGCCAGCAGTTACGTGCAGGCCTCTGGGGCCAACGTCCTGACTTTC
TRBV2	TRBJ2-1	.	TRBD1	CASNGQGADNEQFF	TGTGCCAGCAACGGACAGGGGGCGGACAATGAGCAGTTCTTC
TRBV6-5	TRBJ1-4	.	.	CASRRGAQTNEKLFF	TGTGCCAGCAGGCGGGGGGCGCAAACTAATGAAAAACTGTTTTTT
TRBV18	TRBJ2-7	.	TRBD1	CASSPPARQGAGEQYF	TGTGCCAGCTCACCACCCGCGAGGCAGGGGGCGGGAGAGCAGTACTTC
TRBV3-1/TRBV3-2	TRBJ2-2	.	.	CASSRDTGSTGELFF	TGTGCCAGCAGCCGGGATACAGGGAGCACCGGGGAGCTGTTTTTT
TRBV5-1	TRBJ2-2	.	.	CASSLSGQGNTGELFF	TGCGCCAGCAGCTTGTCAGGGCAGGGGAACACCGGGGAGCTGTTTTTT
TRBV7-6	TRBJ2-3	.	TRBD2	CASSLVSGTSGSSDTQYF	TGTGCCAGCAGCTTAGTATCGGGGACTAGCGGGAGTTCAGATACGCAGTATTTT
TRBV27	TRBJ2-7	.	TRBD2	CASSNRDYSYEQYF	TGTGCCAGCAGCAACCGGGACTACTCCTACGAGCAGTACTTC
TRBV9	TRBJ1-1	.	TRBD1	CASSSGQGLNTEAFF	TGTGCCAGCAGCTCCGGACAGGGTTTGAACACTGAAGCTTTCTTT
TRBV11-2	TRBJ2-5	few	TRBD1	CASSYRDRVGETQYF	TGTGCCAGCAGCTACCGGGACAGGGTGGGAGAGACCCAGTACTTC
TRBV7-2	TRBJ2-7	.	.	CASSLGRGSYEQYF	TGTGCCAGCAGCTTAGGTCGCGGGTCCTACGAGCAGTACTTC
TRBV28	TRBJ1-4	.	.	CASSFLPVGGGEKLFF	TGTGCCAGCAGTTTCCTGCCGGTGGGAGGTGGGGAAAAACTGTTTTTT
TRBV7-2	TRBJ1-5	.	.	CASSSAYSNQPQHF	TGTGCCAGCAGCTCAGCTTATAGCAATCAGCCCCAGCATTTT
TRBV7-2	TRBJ2-7	.	TRBD1	CASSSGTVAGSYEQYF	TGTGCCAGCAGCTCAGGGACAGTTGCGGGCTCCTACGAGCAGTACTTC
TRBV12-3/TRBV12-4	TRBJ1-2	few	.	CASSSSRNGYTF	TGTGCCAGCAGTTCCTCTAGGAATGGCTACACCTTC
TRBV7-9	TRBJ2-3	.	TRBD2	CASSLVSGRAADTQYF	TGTGCCAGCAGCTTAGTCAGCGGGAGGGCCGCAGATACGCAGTATTTT
TRBV19	TRBJ2-3	.	TRBD2	CASSLGLAGGPSTDTQYF	TGTGCCAGTAGCCTCGGACTAGCGGGAGGGCCGAGCACAGATACGCAGTATTTT
TRBV11-3	TRBJ1-3	few	.	CASSSEGGTIYF	TGTGCCAGCAGCTCGGAGGGTGGCACCATATATTTT
TRBV9	TRBJ2-1	.	.	CASSVAGGSYNEQFF	TGTGCCAGCAGCGTAGCGGGTGGCTCCTACAATGAGCAGTTCTTC
TRBV18	TRBJ1-5	few	.	CASSPVSGNQPQHF	TGTGCCAGCTCACCAGTGTCGGGCAATCAGCCCCAGCATTTT
TRBV3-1/TRBV3-2	TRBJ2-3	.	TRBD2	CASRGGNPSTDTQYF	TGTGCCAGCAGGGGGGGGAACCCTAGCACAGATACGCAGTATTTT
TRBV11-3	TRBJ2-7	.	TRBD1	CASSSGQGASYEQYF	TGTGCCAGCAGCTCAGGACAGGGGGCCTCCTACGAGCAGTACTTC
TRBV7-8	TRBJ2-2	.	.	CASSRTRVTGELFF	TGTGCCAGCAGCCGGACGAGGGTCACCGGGGAGCTGTTTTTT
TRBV29-1	TRBJ2-7	.	TRBD1	CSVETLPGTGPYEQYF	TGCAGCGTTGAAACCCTCCCGGGGACAGGCCCCTACGAGCAGTACTTC
TRBV29-1	TRBJ1-1	once	.	CSVEPAEGTEAFF	TGCAGCGTTGAGCCAGCTGAGGGCACTGAAGCTTTCTTT
TRBV11-3	TRBJ1-3	.	TRBD1	CASSLGRGPGNTIYF	TGTGCCAGCAGCTTAGGCAGGGGGCCTGGAAACACCATATATTTT
TRBV11-3	TRBJ1-1	.	.	CASSLSLNTEAFF	TGTGCCAGCAGCTTATCTCTGAACACTGAAGCTTTCTTT
TRBV7-3	TRBJ2-3	.	TRBD1	CASSNPGTGPITDTQYF	TGTGCCAGCAGCAACCCCGGGACAGGCCCCATCACAGATACGCAGTATTTT
TRBV27	TRBJ2-1	.	TRBD2	CASGLAGGYSYNEQFF	TGTGCCAGCGGATTAGCGGGAGGATACTCCTACAATGAGCAGTTCTTC
TRBV10-1	TRBJ1-2	few	.	CASSPGHGYGYTF	TGCGCCAGCAGTCCCGGACACGGCTATGGCTACACCTTC
TRBV12-3/TRBV12-4	TRBJ1-2	.	.	CASTLEQGYGYTF	TGTGCCAGCACCTTAGAACAGGGTTATGGCTACACCTTC
TRBV7-6	TRBJ2-1	.	TRBD2	CASSLETSAHSYNEQFF	TGTGCCAGCAGCTTAGAGACTAGCGCCCACTCCTACAATGAGCAGTTCTTC
TRBV7-9	TRBJ2-1	.	.	CASSPISGGSYNEQFF	TGTGCCAGCAGCCCGATTAGCGGCGGCTCCTACAATGAGCAGTTCTTC
TRBV19	TRBJ2-1	.	TRBD2	CASSMDSGGSYNEQFF	TGTGCCAGTAGTATGGATAGCGGGGGCTCCTACAATGAGCAGTTCTTC
TRBV2	TRBJ1-2	.	TRBD1	CASSYRGRGGYTF	TGTGCCAGCAGCTACAGGGGGCGCGGTGGCTACACCTTC
TRBV5-4	TRBJ2-5	few	.	CASSPTGKETQYF	TGTGCCAGCAGCCCGACAGGAAAAGAGACCCAGTACTTC
TRBV3-1/TRBV3-2	TRBJ1-2	.	.	CASSQGFFRGGGYTF	TGTGCCAGCAGCCAAGGGTTTTTTCGGGGAGGCGGCTACACCTTC
TRBV28	TRBJ2-5	.	TRBD1	CASSLLGTGLQETQYF	TGTGCCAGCAGTCTGTTAGGGACAGGTCTCCAAGAGACCCAGTACTTC
TRBV14	TRBJ2-1	.	.	CASSQPRRDPRNEQFF	TGTGCCAGCAGCCAACCCCGGAGGGACCCTCGGAATGAGCAGTTCTTC
TRBV11-2	TRBJ2-3	few	TRBD2	CASSVAGAGTDTQYF	TGTGCCAGCAGTGTAGCGGGAGCTGGCACAGATACGCAGTATTTT
TRBV12-5	TRBJ1-3	.	TRBD1	CASGTGVGNTIYF	TGTGCTAGTGGGACAGGGGTCGGAAACACCATATATTTT
TRBV18	TRBJ2-5	.	TRBD1	CASTSGQGGQGTQYF	TGTGCCAGCACCTCCGGACAGGGGGGGCAGGGGACCCAGTACTTC
TRBV19	TRBJ1-4	.	.	CASPLRQSLSGEKLFF	TGTGCCAGCCCTCTTAGACAGTCACTTTCCGGGGAAAAACTGTTTTTT
TRBV11-3	TRBJ2-1	.	TRBD2	CASSFPTQPERESSYNEQFF	TGTGCCAGCAGCTTTCCTACCCAGCCCGAGCGGGAGAGCTCCTACAATGAGCAGTTCTTC
TRBV12-5	TRBJ2-2	.	.	CASGLAGYTGELFF	TGTGCTAGTGGCTTAGCAGGGTACACCGGGGAGCTGTTTTTT
TRBV19	TRBJ2-7	.	TRBD2	CASASSGRQTYEQYF	TGTGCCAGTGCTAGTAGCGGGAGGCAGACCTACGAGCAGTACTTC
TRBV4-1	TRBJ2-3	.	TRBD2	CASIIPAGTRDRTDTQYF	TGCGCCAGCATTATCCCAGCGGGGACTCGGGACCGCACAGATACGCAGTATTTT
TRBV6-5	TRBJ2-1	.	.	CASSLAGGYYNEQFF	TGTGCCAGCAGCCTAGCCGGGGGATACTACAATGAGCAGTTCTTC
TRBV19	TRBJ1-1	.	.	CASSIAAGVMNTEAFF	TGTGCCAGTAGTATCGCTGCAGGGGTGATGAACACTGAAGCTTTCTTT